This TCR beta chain was sequenced in a study of T-cell memory formation after mild COVID-19. Study at large: Largely, TCR clusters stayed within a single donor. General observations from the study: Among CD4+ contracting clones, most were CM and EM, and CD8+ ones EMRA. Some clones that responded were present in memory (sampled pre-infection), which suggests cross-reactive memory joined. Balance between CD4 and CD8 was seen in clones contracting day 15 to 85, and a CD4+ lean was seen in later expanders.

Note on this clonotype: The antigen is not known.

This CDR3 is 12 amino acids long. Germline V gene sequence: CDR1 SEHNR, CDR2 FQNEAQ (reference sequence). The V end lost 1 base, the J end lost 5 bases, and 6 bases lay between the germline ends. TCRdb re-analysed the 5' RACE reads in MiXCR, keeping a single row per CDR3 protein. The sample has about 400,000 distinct CDR3 sequences; 16% are singletons. Sequenced material: PBMCs or a T cell subset sorted from them (not recorded which). The chain uses TRBV7-9 and TRBJ2-7; no definite D call. The source is a man younger than 30 who had mild COVID-19 (a few samples of this study predate the infection). Cell type and time point are not known. Here the CDR3 reads CASSLEYDEQYV. The CDR3 DNA sequence: TGTGCCAGCAGCTTAGAATACGACGAGCAGTACGTC.